The clone carrying this T cell receptor beta chain has a handful of counts. This record belongs to a study of CD8 T cells in ankylosing spondylitis. Construction of TCR beta libraries was performed using quantitative 5'-RACE with molecular barcodes. Via MiXCR, TCRdb re-called the 5' RACE reads, giving one row per CDR3 protein. Of about 220,000 distinct CDR3 sequences in the sample, roughly 25% were seen once. Germline V lookup: CDR1 LGHDT, CDR2 YNNKEL (reference sequence). This CDR3 spans 16 amino acids. V shed 4 bases and J 1 base; nucleotides not matched to a gene: 5. The sequence came from a male donor with ankylosing spondylitis or in good health (not recorded which). The chain carries TRBV3-1 and TRBJ2-2, with 8 bases matching TRBD1. Source material: blood, either unsorted or a sorted T cell fraction (not recorded which). CDR3 in DNA: TGTGCCAGCAGCCTCAGACAGGGGATGAACACCGGGGAGCTGTTTTTT. It yields the protein CASSLRQGMNTGELFF. Together with reference TRBV3-1 and TRBJ2-2, the CDR3 gives the full variable domain: DTAVSQTPKYLVTQMGNDKSIKCEQNLGHDTMYWYKQDSKKFLKIMFSYNNKELIINETVPNRFSPKSPDKAHLNLHINSLELGDSAVYFCASSLRQGMNTGELFFGEGSRLTVL.